The 32 T cell receptor delta chains presented below share a single source sample, sequenced in a study of gamma-delta chains in newborns, infants, children. TCRdb repeated clone calling on the reads with CATT. The sample consists of about 4,200 delta-chain clones, over 12% of them appearing once. The specimen sequenced was blood. The source is a child who was a newborn, infant or young child, either healthy, febrile or measles-vaccinated (not recorded which).

The V gene remains uncalled, whereas the J gene is TRDJ1; TRDD3, the table's D call, was not compared with the DNA. The CDR3 consists of 22 residues. DNA of the CDR3: TGTGCCTGTGACACCCTTTTTGGAACTACCGCCGTACGGGGGAACTACACCGATAAACTCATCTTT. It codes for CACDTLFGTTAVRGNYTDKLIF.

This clone was detected only a few times. This sequence may be a read error, since a much larger clone differs from it by one base. The rearrangement joins TRDV2 to TRDJ1, with 9 positions matching TRDD3. Germline CDR1 is GEAIGNYY and CDR2 is EKD. The CDR3 has 19 residues. Unmatched junction bases numbered 16, after V lost 3 bases and J lost 0 bases. The DNA of the CDR3 is TGTGCCTGTGACGACGTCCGCTGGGGGATTTATTCGTACACCGATAAACTCATCTTT. It codes for CACDDVRWGIYSYTDKLIF.

Regarding this clone: It may be a read error: a sequence one base away is much more abundant. This chain links TRDV1 with TRDJ1; 8 bases fit TRDD3. As TCRdb names no J gene, one was assigned here on the basis of a DNA match to germline. CDR3 length: 26 residues. Looked up from germline, CDR1 is TSWWSYY and CDR2 is QGS. The CDR3 region has the DNA TGTGCTCTTGGGGAAAGCCAGAAGCCTACCCCTTACTGGGGGTCCTTCGTGCCCGACCTTACCGATATACTCATCTTT. This encodes CALGESQKPTPYWGSFVPDLTDILIF.

By its share, this clone is medium-sized (0.01 to 0.1%). This CDR3 is also generated by other DNA sequences in the sample. The V gene is TRDV2, the J gene TRDJ3, with a weak D call TRDD3 (5 bases). No J gene is reported in TCRdb; it was inferred here by comparing the DNA with germline. This CDR3 region has 24 residues. Per the germline V gene, CDR1 is GEAIGNYY and CDR2 is EKD. V was shortened by 0 bases and J by 1 base, with 30 bases between the two germline ends. The CDR3 sequence: CACDTVDRQTTGGYKSWDTRQMFF. In nucleotides, the CDR3 is TGTGCCTGTGACACCGTGGACAGACAGACTACTGGCGGGTATAAATCCTGGGACACCCGACAGATGTTTTTC.

This clone has just a few counts. This could be a read error, since a much larger clone is one nucleotide away. The sample holds other DNA sequences that translate to the same CDR3. The chain couples TRDV2 to TRDJ3, with 10 bases fitting TRDD3. The germline gives CDR1 GEAIGNYY, CDR2 EKD. V shed 4 bases and J 0 bases; nucleotides not matched to a gene: 20. The CDR3 has 23 residues. CDR3 in DNA: TGTGCCTGTGATCCTGTGGTGGGGGATACTGAGGTTAGGGCCTCCTGGGACACCCGACAGATGTTTTTC. It translates to CACDPVVGDTEVRASWDTRQMFF.

Note on this clone: It may be a read error: a sequence one base away is much more abundant. Other DNA sequences of this sample code for an identical CDR3. The chain links TRDV1 to TRDJ1; a possible D gene is TRDD2 (7 bases). The length of the CDR3 is 21 residues. The V gene's germline CDR1 is TSWWSYY and CDR2 QGS. The CDR3 DNA follows: TGTGCTCTTGGGAACCCGGCCTTCCTCATGTACTGGGTCCGAGGGGACGATAAACTAATCTTT. It specifies CALGNPAFLMYWVRGDDKLIF.

Of note for this clone: This may be a read error: a much more frequent sequence differs by one nucleotide. The sample carries other DNA sequences with the same CDR3. V is TRDV2 and J is TRDJ1; 10 nucleotides align to TRDD3. The CDR3 sequence is 19 residues long. Germline values: CDR1 GEAIGNYY, CDR2 EKD. The CDR3 spells CACDTLGDRPRPYTDKLIF. The CDR3 DNA follows: TGTGCCTGTGACACGCTGGGGGATAGGCCTAGGCCGTACACCGATAAGCTCATCTTT.

The chain's CDR3 is CALGELSFPGTTSWYWGIHLGKLIF. Here the CDR3 DNA reads TGTGCTCTTGGGGAATTAAGTTTTCCCGGTACTACTTCCTGGTACTGGGGGATACACCTCGGTAAACTCATCTTT. No V gene was called, and the J gene is TRDJ1; TRDD3 is the table's D call and was not checked against the DNA. The length of the CDR3 is 25 residues.

Remarks on this clone: A much larger clone differs by one base, so this may be a read error. This chain joins TRDV1 and TRDJ1, with 12 nucleotides matching TRDD3. No J gene is reported in TCRdb; it was inferred here by comparing the DNA with germline. Germline V lookup: CDR1 TSWWSYY, CDR2 QGS. This CDR3 spans 25 amino acids. The CDR3 bases are TGTGCCCTTGGGGAAGTTATCCCTACAGGGTACTGGGGGATACCCTACCTTACAGACACCGATAAACTCATCTTT. Amino acids: CALGEVIPTGYWGIPYLTDTDKLIF.

In this sample, this clone is medium-sized. Given a much more abundant clone one base away, this may be a read error. The chain joins TRDV2 to TRDJ1; TRDD3 matches at 8 bases. Here the J gene came from matching the DNA to germline, since TCRdb omits it. Losses at the gene ends were 3 bases for V and 0 bases for J; bases not matched to a gene: 11. This CDR3 contains 17 residues. Germline values: CDR1 GEAIGNYY, CDR2 EKD. Written as DNA, the CDR3 is TGTGCCTGTGACGGGGGGGGGGATAACCCTGACACCGATAAACTCATCTTT. The encoded protein is CACDGGGDNPDTDKLIF.

This clone has a handful of counts. The TCRdb record carries a much larger clone's protein, which differs from this DNA's translation at residue 11; a read error is the likely cause, and the protein listed here is the DNA translation. The CDR3 is CACDLLGDKPYITDKLIF. The CDR3 bases are TGTGCCTGTGATTTACTGGGGGATAAGCCCTATATCACCGATAAACTCATCTTT. The chain carries TRDV2 and TRDJ1; 11 bases match TRDD3. With 4 bases clipped from V and 1 base from J, the junction kept 13 bases outside the gene matches. The CDR3 sequence is 18 residues long. CDR1 is GEAIGNYY and CDR2 is EKD in the germline V gene.

This clone showed up just a few times. This clone may be a read error of a much larger clone one base away. The same CDR3 arises from other DNA sequences in this sample as well. The rearrangement uses TRDV1 and TRDJ1; 12 bases are shared with TRDD3. Germline CDR1 reads TSWWSYY; CDR2 reads QGS. This CDR3 is 23 amino acids long. This chain's CDR3 is CALGELTSYTYPLGDTRTDKLIF. CDR3 DNA sequence: TGTGCCCTTGGGGAACTGACATCCTACACCTATCCGCTGGGGGATACGCGGACCGATAAACTCATCTTT.

As concerns this clone: Being one base from a much bigger clone, this may be a read error. The chain couples TRDV1 to TRDJ1; 13 positions agree with TRDD3. Here the J gene came from matching the DNA to germline, since TCRdb omits it. After removal of 4 bases from V and 2 bases from J, the junction contained 22 bases not matched to a gene. The germline CDR1 and CDR2 sequences are TSWWSYY and QGS. The CDR3 length is 22 residues. CDR3 nucleotides: TGTGCTCTTGGGGTCCTACCGGTCCGCCGCTACTGGGGGATACGGTGGACCGATAAACTCATCTTT. Its protein is CALGVLPVRRYWGIRWTDKLIF.

In this sample, this clone is large (0.1 to 1%). At the DNA level, this CDR3 is encoded by other sequences in the same sample as well. The chain recombines TRDV1 with TRDJ1; TRDD3 aligns across 8 bases. The CDR3 is 17 amino acids. Trimming cost V 3 bases and J 5 bases; bases outside gene matches: 14. The germline V gene has CDR1 TSWWSYY and CDR2 QGS. The CDR3 is CALGESHRGIGGDKLIF. CDR3 in DNA: TGTGCTCTTGGGGAGTCGCATAGGGGGATAGGTGGGGATAAACTCATCTTT.

With the J gene uncalled, the V gene is TRDV2; the D call TRDD3 from the table was never checked on the DNA. Germline CDR1 is GEAIGNYY and CDR2 is EKD. The CDR3 totals 20 residues. CDR3 in amino acids: CACDTLTGGGASSDTDKIIF. In DNA, the CDR3 is TGTGCCTGTGATACCCTCACCGGGGGAGGCGCCTCTTCTGACACCGATAAAATCATCTTT.

As for this clone: TCRdb pairs this DNA with a much larger clone's protein that differs at residue 4, likely a read error; the protein shown was translated from the DNA. This sequence joins TRDV2 and TRDJ2; the match to TRDD3 covers 9 bases. Unmatched junction bases numbered 5, after V lost 5 bases and J lost 5 bases. The germline V gene encodes CDR1 GEAIGNYY and CDR2 EKD. The CDR3 sequence is 14 residues long. CDR3 sequence (DNA): TGTGCCTGTGGCACTTGGGGGATAACAGCACAACTCTTCTTT. As protein: CACGTWGITAQLFF.

This clone has more than one count but fewer than ten. Relative to the germline gene, one junction end is altered; a read error may explain this. The rearrangement links TRDV2 to TRDJ3, with 10 bases identical to TRDD3. The CDR3 has 22 amino acids. The germline V gene encodes CDR1 GEAIGNYY and CDR2 EKD. The CDR3 reads CACDSLEGDTREESWDTRQMFF. In DNA form, the CDR3 reads TGTGCCTGTGACTCACTTGAGGGGGATACGCGAGAAGAATCCTGGGATACCCGACAGATGTTTTTC.

In the case of this clone: A much larger clone differs by one base, so this may be a read error. This same CDR3 is encoded by further DNA sequences in the sample. This rearrangement joins TRDV2 to TRDJ1; 10 nucleotides agree with TRDD3. The CDR3 is 16 amino acids. Germline V gives CDR1 GEAIGNYY, CDR2 EKD. The CDR3 reads CACDGLGDVYTDKLIF. CDR3 in DNA: TGCGCCTGTGACGGACTGGGGGATGTTTACACCGATAAACTCATCTTT.

Concerning this clone: Just one base apart from a much larger clone, this may be a read error. The rearrangement joins TRDV2 to TRDJ1; 8 bases agree with TRDD3. The J gene is not listed in TCRdb, so it was assigned here from a DNA match to germline. From germline, CDR1 is GEAIGNYY and CDR2 EKD. This CDR3 has 15 amino acids. CDR3 DNA sequence: TGTTCCTACTGGGGGGATAATAGGGGCACCGATAAACTCATCTTT. Amino acid sequence: CSYWGDNRGTDKLIF.

This clone rates as medium-sized. A much larger clone differs from this one at a single base, so this may be a read error. This chain links TRDV2 with TRDJ1, with TRDD3 identical over 8 bases. The CDR3 runs to 17 residues. Looked up from germline, CDR1 is GEAIGNYY and CDR2 is EKD. CDR3 sequence: CACDALLGAGYTDKLTF. The CDR3 nucleotides read TGTGCCTGTGACGCACTACTGGGGGCCGGGTACACCGATAAACTCACCTTT.

With respect to this clone: Being one base from a much bigger clone, this may be a read error. This same CDR3 is encoded by further DNA sequences in the sample. The V and J genes are TRDV2 and TRDJ3, with 7 bases matching TRDD3. The CDR3 runs to 19 residues. Germline values: CDR1 GEAIGNYY, CDR2 EKD. CDR3: CACDTLLGISSWDTRQMFF. CDR3 bases: TGTGCCTGTGACACCTTACTGGGGATAAGCTCCTGGGACACCCGGCAGATGTTTTTC.

There are a few counts of this clone. A single base is all that separates this from a far larger clone, so a read error is likely. This sample also contains other DNA sequences that code for the same CDR3. The CDR3 bases are TGTGCCTGCGACACCCTTCCTAACGCTGCTGGGGGAAACACCGATAAACTCATCTTT. It yields the protein CACDTLPNAAGGNTDKLIF. This chain connects TRDV2 to TRDJ1; D may correspond to TRDD2 or TRDD3 (8 bases each). The CDR3 runs 19 residues. CDR1 GEAIGNYY and CDR2 EKD come from the germline V gene.

This rearrangement joins TRDV1 to TRDJ1; D is possibly TRDD3 (5 bases). The J gene comes from matching the DNA to germline here; TCRdb lacks it. The V and J ends lost 3 bases and 1 base respectively, with 33 bases between them. The CDR3 has 22 residues. Germline CDR1 reads TSWWSYY; CDR2 reads QGS. CDR3 DNA: TGTGCTCTTGGGGAGGTCGGGATCGTAAAGTACGGGGGCTTCAGAGGCACCGATAAACTCATCTTT. It yields the protein CALGEVGIVKYGGFRGTDKLIF.

The sample holds a few counts of this clone. Given a much more abundant clone one base away, this may be a read error. The identical CDR3 is also encoded by other nucleotide sequences in the sample. The CDR3 spells CACDNWGITAQLFF. CDR3 in DNA: TGTGCCTGTGACAACTGGGGGATAACGGCACAACTCTTCTTT. The rearrangement links TRDV2 to TRDJ2; 11 nucleotides align to TRDD3. V lost 2 bases, J lost 8 bases, and 3 bases stayed unmatched. This CDR3 contains 14 residues. In germline, CDR1 is GEAIGNYY, CDR2 EKD.

For this clone: The TCRdb record carries a much larger clone's protein, which differs from this DNA's translation at residue 7; a read error is the likely cause, and the protein listed here is the DNA translation. The V call is TRDV2, the J call TRDJ1; TRDD3 matches at 7 bases. Unmatched junction bases numbered 9, after V lost 4 bases and J lost 2 bases. The CDR3 covers 15 residues. Germline V gene data show CDR1 as GEAIGNYY and CDR2 as EKD. CDR3 loop: CACDHLPGDTDKLIF. CDR3 DNA sequence: TGTGCCTGTGATCATTTACCGGGGGATACCGATAAACTCATCTTT.

Only a few counts were recorded for this clone. The amino acid sequence in TCRdb belongs to a much larger clone and departs from this DNA's translation at residue 3, likely a sequencing read error; the sequence shown is translated from the DNA. This chain links TRDV2 with TRDJ1; TRDD3 agrees at 9 bases. Germline CDR1 reads GEAIGNYY; CDR2 reads EKD. The CDR3 runs to 15 residues. The DNA of the CDR3 is TGTGCCCGTGAGGCCCTGGGGATACGCACCGATAAACTCATCTTT. Protein: CAREALGIRTDKLIF.

By its share, this clone is medium-sized. V and J are TRDV2 and TRDJ3, with 9 positions matching TRDD3. From germline, CDR1 is GEAIGNYY and CDR2 EKD. V lost 2 bases to trimming and J lost 0 bases; unmatched junction nucleotides: 13. The CDR3 runs 21 residues. CDR3: CACDRLLGDSHRSWDTRQMFF. CDR3 coding DNA: TGTGCCTGTGACAGATTACTGGGGGACTCCCATCGCTCCTGGGACACCCGACAGATGTTTTTC.

In regard to this clone: This is likely an artifact of a read error, given a far larger clone one base away. The sample contains more than one DNA sequence encoding this CDR3. The V and J genes are TRDV2 and TRDJ3; maybe TRDD3 (5 bases). Trimming shortened V by 0 bases and J by 0 bases, and 8 bases separated the two germline ends. This CDR3 has 17 residues. Germline assignment: CDR1 GEAIGNYY and CDR2 EKD. The CDR3 nucleotides are TGTGCCTGTGACACCGTCCTGGGCTCCTGGGACACCCGACAGATGTTTTTC. It yields the protein CACDTVLGSWDTRQMFF.

This clone was detected a few times. V is TRDV2 and J is TRDJ3; 13 positions match TRDD3. The CDR3 loop spans 19 amino acids. V lost 5 bases, J lost 0 bases, and 6 bases stayed unmatched. In germline, CDR1 is GEAIGNYY, CDR2 EKD. The DNA of the CDR3 is TGTGCCTGTGGCACTGGGGGATACGTCGTCTCCTGGGACACCCGACAGATGTTTTTC. It codes for CACGTGGYVVSWDTRQMFF.

The J gene was identified as TRDJ1, and no V gene was called; TRDD3, the table's D call, was not compared with the DNA. The CDR3 runs 22 residues. Here the CDR3 DNA reads TGTGCTCTTGGGGTGTTTCCAAACCTACGGTACGTACTGGTGGCGTACACCGATAAACTCATCTTT. This gives the protein CALGVFPNLRYVLVAYTDKLIF.

Turning to this clone: This may arise from a read error, as a much more abundant clone is one base away. The CDR3 loop is CACDTVRGIQGDSTAQLFF. The CDR3 DNA reads as TGTGCCTGTGACACCGTACGAGGGATACAGGGCGATTCGACAGCACAACTCTTCTTT. The J gene is TRDJ2, the V gene TRDV2, with 7 bases identical to TRDD3. The ends lost 0 bases at V and 4 bases at J; junction bases unmatched: 16. The CDR3 is made up of 19 amino acids. CDR1 is GEAIGNYY, CDR2 EKD, per germline.

This clone was seen only a few times. The TCRdb record carries a much larger clone's protein, which differs from this DNA's translation at residue 5; a read error is the likely cause, and the protein listed here is the DNA translation. The rearrangement uses TRDV2 and TRDJ1, with D unclear. Looked up from germline, CDR1 is GEAIGNYY and CDR2 is EKD. V was shortened by 3 bases and J by 2 bases, with 12 bases between the two germline ends. The CDR3 loop spans 14 amino acids. The CDR3 protein is CACDAVQATDKLIF. The CDR3 DNA follows: TGTGCCTGTGACGCCGTCCAAGCAACCGATAAACTCATCTTT.